The 5 T cell receptor beta chains listed next were all sequenced from one sample in a study of T cells after yellow fever vaccination. TCRdb itself ran the 5' RACE reads through MiXCR, one entry per CDR3 protein. The repertoire has 250,000 to 300,000 distinct CDR3 sequences, 5.2% of them found once; the top ten carry less than 3.5%. The source was CD4+ T cells sorted from PBMCs, collected on the day of the yellow fever booster vaccination. The receptors come from a man aged 18 to 35 who received the YFV17D yellow fever vaccine.

This clonotype was found many times. V usage is TRBV7-2 and J usage is TRBJ2-7; TRBD1 agrees at 8 bases. Germline V CDR1 and CDR2: SGHTA, FQGNSA. This CDR3 comprises 13 residues. V trimming: 5 bases; J trimming: 9 bases; junction bases outside the gene matches: 9. For the CDR3, the DNA is TGTGCCAGCAGCCCGGTACAGGGGGAGGTGCAGTACGTC. This translates into CASSPVQGEVQYV.

This clonotype was counted between two and nine times. V gene TRBV11-3 combines with J gene TRBJ2-1; TRBD2 aligns across 15 bases. V lost 5 bases to trimming and J lost 5 bases; unmatched junction nucleotides: 4. The CDR3 sequence is 16 residues long. The germline V gene encodes CDR1 SGHNT and CDR2 YENEEA. The CDR3 sequence: CASSLGLAGGNNEQFF. The CDR3 nucleotides read TGTGCCAGCAGCCTCGGACTAGCGGGGGGGAACAATGAGCAGTTCTTC.

At least ten counts were recorded for this clonotype. The chain has TRBV4-2 and TRBJ2-4; D is unclear. Germline V lookup: CDR1 LGHNA, CDR2 YNFKEQ. The CDR3 extends over 18 amino acids. V was cut by 1 base and J by 1 base, with 17 bases left in between. The CDR3, as DNA: TGTGCCAGCAGCCAAGGCGGCTCTCTAGAGTCCGCCAAAAACATTCAGTACTTC. Residues: CASSQGGSLESAKNIQYF.

This clonotype was found a few times. The gene calls are TRBV12-3 or TRBV12-4 and TRBJ1-6; TRBD1 agrees at 8 bases. With V trimmed by 3 bases and J by 7 bases, 5 bases remained unmatched. The CDR3 has 15 residues. CDR3 sequence (DNA): TGTGCCAGCAGTTTGCTACGGACAGGGAATTCACCCCTCCACTTT. Protein sequence: CASSLLRTGNSPLHF.

The sample holds a few counts of this clonotype. The chain is built from TRBV7-3 and TRBJ2-6; 8 nucleotides align to TRBD2. This CDR3 is 16 amino acids long. Germline loops: CDR1 SGHTA, CDR2 FQGTGA. The V segment lost 7 bases and the J segment 0 bases; nucleotides outside the gene matches: 5. For the CDR3, the DNA is TGTGCCAGCACCCCCGGACTAGCCTCTGGGGCCAACGTCCTGACTTTC. It encodes CASTPGLASGANVLTF.